This T cell receptor beta chain was observed in a study of shared clonotypes between healthy human individuals. On the study more broadly: Per-donor plates numbered three CD4 naive, three CD4 memory, two CD8 naive and one CD8 memory. Points from the study as a whole: Researchers sampled only blood; tissue repertoires likely differ. Larger richness was generally estimated for naive than memory subsets.

Some clones are missing from TCRdb's copy, which holds only in-frame ones; the method was immunoSEQ multiplex PCR. The sample yields 400,000 or so clones, about 96% seen once. Germline CDR1 ENHRY, CDR2 SYGVKD. The CDR3 loop spans 15 amino acids. The ends were cut back, 2 bases at V and 2 bases at J, with 9 bases in the middle. Comments on this clone: Its antigen is unidentified.

This TCR was sampled from a man aged 30 to 45 in good health. Material: memory CD8+ T cells sorted from blood. Subset described: CD45RO+ cells pooled with CCR7-negative TemRA cells. The rearrangement uses TRBV10-3 and TRBJ2-2, with D perhaps being TRBD1 or TRBD2 (5 bases each). As DNA, the CDR3 is TGTGCCATCAGTGAGCAGGGACCTAACACCGGGGAGCTGTTTTTT. Translated: CAISEQGPNTGELFF.